The 2 T cell receptor beta chains below all came from one sample that was sequenced in a study of T cell changes during pregnancy in multiple sclerosis. The protocol was immunoSEQ multiplex PCR, while the TCRdb copy is restricted to in-frame clones and leaves out a portion. This table holds about 120,000 clones, 80% to 95% found once. Sequences were derived from peripheral blood, sampled before pregnancy. The origin of the receptors is a female donor with multiple sclerosis, enrolled in a pregnancy study.

This rearrangement joins TRBV28 to TRBJ1-1, with a weak D call TRBD1 (5 bases). Germline CDR1 and CDR2: MDHEN and SYDVKM. The CDR3 spans 17 residues. V lost 4 bases and J 4 bases, leaving 22 bases between the germline ends. The CDR3 loop is CASSSKGRGLPSTEAFF. The CDR3, as DNA: TGTGCCAGCAGTTCAAAGGGGAGGGGCCTCCCCAGCACTGAAGCTTTCTTT. Using reference TRBV28 and TRBJ1-1 for the parts outside the CDR3, the full variable domain is DVKVTQSSRYLVKRTGEKVFLECVQDMDHENMFWYRQDPGLGLRLIYFSYDVKMKEKGDIPEGYSVSREKKERFSLILESASTNQTSMYLCASSSKGRGLPSTEAFFGQGTRLTVV.

The CDR3 here is CASSPLGAGNSPLHF. The CDR3 coding sequence is TGTGCCAGCTCACCACTCGGGGCGGGGAATTCACCCCTCCACTTT. The V gene is TRBV18, the J gene TRBJ1-6, with a weak D call TRBD1 (5 bases). This CDR3 has 15 residues. V lost 1 base, J lost 7 bases, and 11 bases lay in between. Germline V CDR1 and CDR2: KGHSH, LQKENI.